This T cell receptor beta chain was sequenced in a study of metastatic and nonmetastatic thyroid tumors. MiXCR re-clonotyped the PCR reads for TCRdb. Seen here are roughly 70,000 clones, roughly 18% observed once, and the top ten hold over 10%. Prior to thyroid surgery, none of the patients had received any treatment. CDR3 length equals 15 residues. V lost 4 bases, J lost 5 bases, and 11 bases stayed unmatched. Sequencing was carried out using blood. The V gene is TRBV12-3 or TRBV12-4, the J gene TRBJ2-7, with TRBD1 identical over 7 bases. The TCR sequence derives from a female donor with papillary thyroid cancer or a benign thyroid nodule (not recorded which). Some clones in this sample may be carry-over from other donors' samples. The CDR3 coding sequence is TGTGCCAGCAGTTCCTCTGGGCAGGGGGAAAACGAGCAGTACTTC. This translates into CASSSSGQGENEQYF.